What follows are 6 T cell receptor beta chains derived from one specimen sequenced in a study of blood T cell repertoires in COVID-19. The table came from immunoSEQ multiplex PCR; TCRdb's copy has only in-frame clones and leaves some out. The repertoire consists of a few hundred thousand clones, with around 88% occurring once and the leading ten covering around 6.6%. Sample: peripheral blood. Receptors were obtained from a woman aged 25 to 45 with COVID-19, enrolled during active disease.

The chain carries TRBV7-2 and TRBJ1-1; D unclear. V dropped 5 bases and J dropped 0 bases, with 10 bases sitting between them. This CDR3 is 14 amino acids long. Germline values: CDR1 SGHTA, CDR2 FQGNSA. The chain's CDR3 is CASSPTIMNTEAFF. DNA of the CDR3: TGTGCCAGCAGCCCCACAATAATGAACACTGAAGCTTTCTTT.

This clone was seen a handful of times. The chain joins TRBV6-5 to TRBJ1-1; D is unclear. Germline V gene data show CDR1 as MNHEY and CDR2 as SVGAGI. V lost 6 bases and J lost 1, with 12 bases in between. This CDR3 is built from 14 residues. CDR3 amino acids: CASRLYTENTEAFF. In DNA form, the CDR3 reads TGTGCCAGCAGACTTTACACAGAGAACACTGAAGCTTTCTTT.

The chain links TRBV4-1 to TRBJ1-1; 11 bases are a match to TRBD1. V dropped 5 bases and J dropped 6; count of bases not matched to a gene: 8. The CDR3 extends over 15 amino acids. Per germline, CDR1 MGHRA and CDR2 YSYEKL. The CDR3 spells CASSAPDRGHPEAFF. The CDR3 region has the DNA TGCGCCAGCAGCGCTCCGGACAGGGGGCACCCTGAAGCTTTCTTT.

The chain is built from TRBV11-2 and TRBJ2-1; TRBD2 aligns across 7 bases. Germline V gives CDR1 SGHAT, CDR2 FQNNGV. Losses at the gene ends were 4 bases for V and 2 bases for J; bases not matched to a gene: 5. CDR3 length equals 15 residues. Here the CDR3 reads CASSSFSGPYNEQFF. The CDR3 nucleotides read TGTGCCAGCAGCTCTTTTAGCGGGCCCTACAATGAGCAGTTCTTC.

The chain employs TRBV6-1 and TRBJ2-5, with D possibly matching TRBD1 (5 bases). This CDR3 is 13 amino acids long. Germline assignment: CDR1 MNHNS and CDR2 SASEGT. V was trimmed by 0 bases and J by 10 bases, leaving 12 bases between them. CDR3 amino acids: CASSEALRQIQYF. Here the CDR3 DNA reads TGTGCCAGCAGTGAAGCGCTTCGACAGATCCAGTACTTC.

V and J are TRBV6-5 and TRBJ2-5, with TRBD2 matching 9 bases. V gave up 8 bases and J gave up 2 bases; unmatched junction bases: 3. In germline, CDR1 is MNHEY, CDR2 SVGAGI. CDR3 length equals 13 residues. The CDR3 sequence is CASLLAGQETQYF. The CDR3, as DNA: TGTGCCAGCCTCCTAGCGGGACAAGAGACCCAGTACTTC.